The next 3 T cell receptor beta chains were all read from a single sample in a study of blood T cell repertoires in COVID-19 (dated by TCRdb to 2018 to 2021). The protocol used for the library was the immunoSEQ multiplex PCR assay. Not all clones reach the TCRdb copy of this immuneACCESS table, which keeps in-frame sequences only. Checked studies attribute under half of the gap to unresolved V genes and leave the rest unexplained. The sample records roughly 81,000 clones, about 86% of which are singletons. The ten largest clones take up about 42% of the sample. Sequencing was done on a sample of peripheral blood. The receptors derive from an elderly man with active or convalescent COVID-19.

The rearrangement uses TRBV19 and TRBJ1-1, with D possibly being TRBD1 (5 bases). The CDR3 sequence is 16 residues long. V dropped 6 bases and J dropped 5 bases, with 22 bases sitting between them. Germline CDR1 is LNHDA and CDR2 is SQIVND (reference sequence). CDR3 in amino acids: CASRTSPAGLGTEAFF. The CDR3 DNA sequence: TGTGCCAGTAGAACCTCCCCCGCAGGGCTGGGGACTGAAGCTTTCTTT.

This clone was detected only once. CDR3 protein: CSAWDSPGYTF. CDR3 bases: TGCAGTGCTTGGGACAGTCCTGGCTACACCTTC. The chain employs TRBV20-1 and TRBJ1-2; 7 bases map to TRBD1. CDR3 length: 11 amino acids. V shed 5 bases, J shed 7 bases, and the junction held 4 bases outside the gene matches. Germline V gene lookup returns CDR1 DFQATT and CDR2 SNEGSKA (reference sequence).

The rearrangement uses TRBV5-1 and TRBJ1-3; D may be TRBD1 (5 bases). Trimming cost V 0 bases and J 3 bases, with 10 bases left between them. The CDR3 extends over 15 amino acids. Looked up from germline, CDR1 is SGHRS and CDR2 is YFSETQ. This chain's CDR3 is CASSLDGANGNTIYF. DNA for the CDR3: TGCGCCAGCAGCTTGGATGGGGCGAATGGAAACACCATATATTTT. Full variable domain (rest looked up from reference TRBV5-1 and TRBJ1-3): KAGVTQTPRYLIKTRGQQVTLSCSPISGHRSVSWYQQTPGQGLQFLFEYFSETQRNKGNFPGRFSGRQFSNSRSEMNVSTLELGDSALYLCASSLDGANGNTIYFGEGSWLTVV.